One and the same sample provided the 8 T cell receptor beta chains below, sequenced in a study of CD8 T cells in ankylosing spondylitis. Study-level results: One TCR beta motif, made up of seven to nine highly homologous variants, appeared characteristic of ankylosing spondylitis blood.

Their target antigens are unknown. TCRdb redid the calling of the 5' RACE reads with MiXCR, one entry per CDR3 protein. The sample records 700,000 to 1,000,000 distinct CDR3 sequences, approximately 12% being singletons. The sample consisted of blood, either unsorted or a sorted T cell fraction (not recorded which). The receptors originated from a male donor with ankylosing spondylitis.

This clonotype was detected only a few times. The V and J genes are TRBV20-1 and TRBJ2-2, with TRBD1 as a possible D gene (6 bases). Germline CDR1 reads DFQATT; CDR2 reads SNEGSKA (reference sequence). The V gene lost 4 bases and the J gene lost 2 bases, with 11 bases spanning the gap. This CDR3 has 14 residues. Here the CDR3 DNA reads TGCAGTGCTACGCAGGGGATAAACACCGGGGAGCTGTTTTTT. It yields the protein CSATQGINTGELFF.

A word on this clonotype: With a much larger clone just one base away, this may be a read error. This CDR3 is missing its conserved last phenylalanine or tryptophan, likely due to a read error. The V call is TRBV7-2, the J call TRBJ2-3; perhaps TRBD1 as D (5 bases). The germline V gene has CDR1 SGHTA and CDR2 FQGNSA. V was trimmed by 4 bases and J by 4 bases, leaving 6 bases between them. CDR3 size: 12 residues. CDR3: CASSSGPDTQYI. DNA of the CDR3: TGTGCCAGCAGCTCAGGGCCAGATACGCAGTATATT.

There are many counts of this clonotype. The CDR3 DNA follows: TGTGCCAGCAGTCCAGGACAGGGTGGTTTTTCCGGGGAGCTGTTTTTT. This translates into CASSPGQGGFSGELFF. The V call is TRBV12-3 or TRBV12-4, the J call TRBJ2-2, with 8 bases lining up with TRBD1. V was pared by 5 bases and J by 6 bases, with 11 bases of the junction left unmatched. The CDR3 length is 16 residues.

This clonotype appeared a few times. The chain links TRBV12-3 or TRBV12-4 to TRBJ1-1, with a possible D match to TRBD1 (6 bases). V was pared by 2 bases and J by 1 base, with 11 bases between. The CDR3 has 15 amino acids. The CDR3 DNA follows: TGTGCCAGCAGTTTATTTAGGGGGGAGAACACTGAAGCTTTCTTT. It codes for CASSLFRGENTEAFF.

The chain carries TRBV19 and TRBJ1-5, with TRBD1 matching 9 bases. CDR3 length: 14 amino acids. J gave up 5 bases and V 7 bases, and 6 bases lay outside the gene matches. CDR1 is LNHDA, CDR2 SQIVND, per germline (reference sequence). In DNA form, the CDR3 reads TGTGCCAGTAACGCGGACAGGGGATATCAGCCCCAGCATTTT. As protein: CASNADRGYQPQHF. Variable domain in full (rest from reference TRBV19 and TRBJ1-5): DGGITQSPKYLFRKEGQNVTLSCEQNLNHDAMYWYRQDPGQGLRLIYYSQIVNDFQKGDIAEGYSVSREKKESFPLTVTSAQKNPTAFYLCASNADRGYQPQHFGDGTRLSIL.

The gene calls are TRBV20-1 and TRBJ2-5, with D unclear. Between the trimmed V and J ends, which lost 0 bases and 0 bases, there was a span of 5 bases. The length of the CDR3 is 13 residues. Germline V gives CDR1 DFQATT, CDR2 SNEGSKA (reference sequence). CDR3 bases: TGCAGTGCTAGAGACAGATACCAAGAGACCCAGTACTTC. As protein: CSARDRYQETQYF.

The chain links TRBV6-4 to TRBJ2-1; D possibly corresponds to TRBD2 (6 bases). The CDR3 has 15 amino acids. The ends were cut back, 7 bases at V and 3 bases at J, with 16 bases in the middle. Germline CDR1 MRHNA, CDR2 SNTAGT. The CDR3 is CASTREWGDYNEQFF. The CDR3 DNA follows: TGTGCCAGCACCCGAGAGTGGGGGGACTACAATGAGCAGTTCTTC.

This chain links TRBV9 with TRBJ2-2; 12 nucleotides align to TRBD2. The CDR3 spans 17 residues. V trimming: 4 bases; J trimming: 2 bases; junction bases outside the gene matches: 6. Germline V lookup: CDR1 SGDLS, CDR2 YYNGEE. CDR3 in DNA: TGTGCCAGCAGCATGACTAGCGGGGGCCTTAACACCGGGGAGCTGTTTTTT. Amino acids: CASSMTSGGLNTGELFF.